This T cell receptor (beta chain) was documented in a study of cytomegalovirus exposure and HLA in healthy donors. The germline gives CDR1 SEHNR, CDR2 FQNEAQ (reference sequence). Trimming took off 1 base at V and 5 bases at J, with 9 bases between the two ends. This CDR3 has 13 amino acids. The PCR had 60 Vbeta and 13 Jbeta primers. Assay: immunoSEQ multiplex PCR; the TCRdb copy retains only in-frame clones and omits some. The repertoire has approximately 160,000 clones, around 80% of them found once; the top ten carry less than 5%. The sequenced material came from PBMCs. This receptor was taken from a male donor in good health and CMV-seronegative. This chain joins TRBV7-9 and TRBJ2-7; possibly TRBD2 for D (5 bases). CDR3 sequence (DNA): TGTGCCAGCAGCTTAGAGCCCGGGAACGAGCAGTACTTC. Its protein product is CASSLEPGNEQYF.